This paragraph covers one T cell receptor (beta chain) sequence. Its target is unknown. The data derive from a study of Ad26.COV2.S vaccination and SARS-CoV-2 variants. Clones were read by immunoSEQ multiplex PCR, and TCRdb kept only the in-frame ones, dropping some. Counted here are roughly 380,000 clones, 92% occurring once; the ten biggest clones make up about 3.9%. Regarding the study as a whole: Once vaccination had occurred, spike-specific CD8+ and CD4+ T cell responses reportedly showed substantial breadth. Vaccinees and placebo recipients showed similar non-spike TCR breadth. In TCR breadth and depth analyses, total T cell responses may have been underestimated. Spike-specific TCR breadth ran higher among vaccine recipients than placebo recipients.

In germline, CDR1 is ENHRY, CDR2 SYGVKD. The CDR3 consists of 13 residues. The V and J ends lost 2 bases and 3 bases respectively, with 5 bases between them. The clonotype originates from a human donor who had recovered from COVID-19. The V and J genes are TRBV10-3 and TRBJ1-5; D gene unclear. The input for sequencing was peripheral blood, taken after recovery from COVID-19. CDR3 protein: CAISEANNQPQHF. DNA for the CDR3: TGTGCCATCAGTGAGGCAAACAATCAGCCCCAGCATTTT.